The following is a T cell receptor beta chain sequence with its context. Its antigen is currently unknown. The sample belongs to a study of T cell repertoires and HLA-DP antigens. Study information: Donor ages ranged from 18-to-29 to 60-to-69; a couple of men, one woman.

Study-level findings and limits: The CD4+ repertoire was not split into naive and memory. Previously undetected clones averaged about 33% and 55% against the two alleles respectively.

Amplification used primers for 54 TRBV and 13 TRBJ segments. Method: immunoSEQ multiplex PCR; TCRdb's copy keeps in-frame clones and lacks some. The data show 65,000 to 95,000 clones, with around 80% seen just once and around 1.4% held by the top ten. The receptor was isolated from a man in his sixties in good health and CMV-seronegative. Sample: CD4+ T cells from PBMCs.

The CDR3 DNA sequence: TGTGCCTGTCGTTCGGGACTAGCGGGAGGGTACCAAGAGACCCAGTACTTC. This sequence encodes CACRSGLAGGYQETQYF. V gene TRBV30 combines with J gene TRBJ2-5; 16 bases match TRBD2. J lost 0 bases, V lost 6 bases, and 7 bases had no gene match. CDR3 length: 17 residues. Germline V gives CDR1 GTSNPN, CDR2 SVGIG (reference sequence).